What follows describes a single T cell receptor beta chain. As yet, its antigen is unknown. J lost 1 base, V lost 3 bases, and 13 bases had no gene match. There are 17 residues in the CDR3. In germline, CDR1 is GTSNPN, CDR2 SVGIG (reference sequence). The sample comes from a study of cytomegalovirus exposure and HLA in healthy donors. Whole-study findings and limits: A later analysis associated 16,951 TCR beta sequences with HLA alleles at a 0.05 false discovery rate. Later, an analysis found that common viral pathogens appeared to be linked with several of the most significant clusters. An analysis done earlier found most TCR beta V segments productive about 87% or about 30% of the time.

The PCR had 60 Vbeta and 13 Jbeta primers. In the original analysis: Some 12 million shared chains were among the roughly 80 million unique TCR beta chains that a later analysis counted. TCRdb keeps only in-frame clones here, not all; method: immunoSEQ multiplex PCR. V and J calls and clone size are as listed in that table; D and trimming were resolved from the DNA. The table lists 150,000 to 200,000 clones, roughly 79% of them singletons. This TCR came from a woman younger than 45 in good health and CMV-seropositive. The specimen was PBMCs. The V and J genes are TRBV30 and TRBJ1-1; TRBD1 matches 8 bases. The CDR3 coding sequence is TGTGCCTGGAGGAGGGGACAGGACAAGTGGCGGAACACTGAAGCTTTCTTT. Its protein product is CAWRRGQDKWRNTEAFF.